Each of the 26 T cell receptor beta chains below was sequenced from the same sample in a study of blood T cells in healthy people across ages. Alongside a J-beta primer mix, a sample-barcoded 5' primer served in a second PCR lasting about 6 to 11 cycles. TCRdb ran MiXCR on the 5' RACE reads and lists one entry per CDR3 protein. Here the sample spans hundreds of thousands of distinct CDR3 sequences, 46% being singletons. The sample was blood. Every receptor here comes from an elderly man in good health.

This clonotype showed up just a few times. The chain has TRBV12-3 or TRBV12-4 and TRBJ2-5; perhaps TRBD2 as D (5 bases). There are 16 residues in the CDR3. V was trimmed by 0 bases and J by 1 base, leaving 12 bases between them. CDR3 amino acids: CASSLANGLSQETQYF. CDR3 nucleotides: TGTGCCAGCAGTTTAGCGAATGGACTCAGCCAAGAGACCCAGTACTTC.

This chain joins TRBV5-1 and TRBJ2-7, with D possibly being TRBD1 or TRBD2 (5 bases each). This CDR3 comprises 16 residues. Looked up from germline, CDR1 is SGHRS and CDR2 is YFSETQ. Trimming cost V 4 bases and J 0 bases, with 17 bases left between them. This CDR3 is CASSAEDYTGSYEQYF. The CDR3, as DNA: TGCGCCAGCAGCGCCGAAGACTACACAGGCTCCTACGAGCAGTACTTC.

This rearrangement joins TRBV7-9 to TRBJ1-2; possible D gene TRBD1, 6 bases. Trimming left V 3 bases short and J 6 bases short, with 11 bases between. The germline CDR1 and CDR2 sequences are SEHNR and FQNEAQ (reference sequence). This CDR3 comprises 13 residues. The CDR3 DNA reads as TGTGCCAGCAGCTTGATGGGGGGGCATGGCTACACCTTC. Translation gives CASSLMGGHGYTF.

There are a few counts of this clonotype. The genes are TRBV14 and TRBJ1-1; 10 bases are a match to TRBD1. V shed 5 bases and J 0 bases; nucleotides not matched to a gene: 15. The germline CDR1 and CDR2 sequences are SGHDN and FVKESK. The CDR3 runs to 19 residues. CDR3 DNA sequence: TGTGCCAGCAGCAAGAGGGTTCCCGGGACAGGGGTGATGAACACTGAAGCTTTCTTT. This gives the protein CASSKRVPGTGVMNTEAFF.

The chain combines TRBV27 with TRBJ2-5; D remains ambiguous. V was trimmed by 5 bases and J by 5 bases, leaving 12 bases between them. Germline V CDR1 and CDR2: MNHEY, SMNVEV (reference sequence). The CDR3 runs 13 residues. As DNA, the CDR3 is TGTGCCAGCAGTCATAGACCCTCGGAGACCCAGTACTTC. Protein product: CASSHRPSETQYF.

The chain uses TRBV11-1 and TRBJ2-1, with D perhaps matching TRBD1 (7 bases). The V end was cut by 7 bases, the J end by 6 bases, with 40 bases between. Germline V CDR1 and CDR2: SGHAT, FQDESV (reference sequence). The CDR3 has 22 residues. CDR3 residues: CASTSLSPRGTEIPDPLNEQFF. CDR3 nucleotides: TGTGCCAGCACCAGTTTAAGCCCCCGGGGGACAGAAATTCCCGATCCTCTCAATGAGCAGTTCTTC.

The genes are TRBV29-1 and TRBJ2-5; 7 bases match TRBD1. Looked up from germline, CDR1 is SQVTM and CDR2 is ANQGSEA. V lost 6 bases and J lost 0; bases outside the gene matches: 1. The CDR3 spans 12 residues. The CDR3 DNA sequence: TGCAGCGTGACAGGGAACCAAGAGACCCAGTACTTC. Protein: CSVTGNQETQYF.

CDR3 sequence reads: CATQRGDQPQHF. CDR3 sequence (DNA): TGTGCCACCCAACGGGGCGATCAGCCCCAGCATTTT. V and J are TRBV10-3 and TRBJ1-5, with D maybe TRBD1 (5 bases). Germline V CDR1 and CDR2: ENHRY, SYGVKD. This CDR3 region has 12 residues. Between the trimmed V and J ends, which lost 10 bases and 5 bases, there was a span of 12 bases.

As for this clonotype: A read error may explain this, as a much larger clone is one base away. The chain recombines TRBV11-2 with TRBJ2-7; 11 bases fit TRBD2. CDR1 and CDR2 (germline): SGHAT, FQNNGV. V lost 6 bases and J lost 7; bases outside the gene matches: 17. The CDR3 length is 17 residues. The CDR3: CASRAGTSGSSYNEQYF. In DNA, the CDR3 is TGTGCCAGCAGAGCCGGGACTAGCGGAAGCTCCTACAATGAGCAGTACTTC.

With respect to this clonotype: A much larger clone differs from this one at a single base, so this may be a read error. The CDR3 DNA sequence: TGTGCCAGCAGTTTCATGGGGTTCTACGAGCAGTACTTC. This gives the protein CASSFMGFYEQYF. The chain employs TRBV27 and TRBJ2-7; D is unresolved. V lost 3 bases, J lost 3 bases, and 9 bases lay in between. The germline V gene has CDR1 MNHEY and CDR2 SMNVEV (reference sequence). There are 13 residues in the CDR3.

This clonotype was counted many times. This chain links TRBV10-3 with TRBJ2-1; 9 positions match TRBD2. Germline-derived CDR1 and CDR2 are ENHRY and SYGVKD. This CDR3 contains 16 residues. The J segment lost 4 bases and the V segment lost 3 bases, leaving 7 bases of the junction unmatched. CDR3: CAISDNSGRSYNEQFF. The CDR3 region has the DNA TGTGCCATCAGTGATAACAGCGGGAGGAGTTACAATGAGCAGTTCTTC.

The chain carries TRBV5-1 and TRBJ2-7; TRBD1 is a possible D gene (6 bases). The CDR3 extends over 14 amino acids. Germline CDR1 and CDR2: SGHRS and YFSETQ. Trimming pared 1 base from V and 2 bases from J, leaving 10 bases between. CDR3 nucleotide sequence: TGCGCCAGCAGCTTGTCTGGACAGACCTACGAGCAGTACTTC. As protein: CASSLSGQTYEQYF.

There are a few counts of this clonotype. The chain's CDR3 is CASSLMRATDTQYF. DNA for the CDR3: TGTGCCAGCAGCTTAATGAGGGCAACAGATACGCAGTATTTT. The J gene is TRBJ2-3, the V gene TRBV7-3; D is possibly TRBD2 (5 bases). There are 14 residues in the CDR3. Trimming pared 1 base from V and 3 bases from J, leaving 8 bases between. CDR1 and CDR2 (germline): SGHTA, FQGTGA.

This clonotype occurred a few times. The chain has TRBV20-1 and TRBJ2-3; TRBD1 or TRBD2 may be the D gene (6 bases each). The CDR3 is made up of 15 amino acids. Trimming removed 4 bases from V and 3 bases from J, with 17 bases in between. Germline V gene data show CDR1 as DFQATT and CDR2 as SNEGSKA (reference sequence). Here the CDR3 DNA reads TGCAGTGCTATCCCGGGGGCATCAAGGACAGATACGCAGTATTTT. Its translation is CSAIPGASRTDTQYF.

The chain uses TRBV7-3 and TRBJ2-5; TRBD2 matches 10 bases. Germline V gene lookup returns CDR1 SGHTA and CDR2 FQGTGA. With 5 bases clipped from V and 5 bases from J, the junction kept 8 bases outside the gene matches. CDR3 size: 15 residues. CDR3 sequence: CASSRVAGGYETQYF. The CDR3 nucleotides are TGTGCCAGCAGCCGGGTAGCGGGAGGTTACGAGACCCAGTACTTC.

The rearrangement joins TRBV20-1 to TRBJ2-3; perhaps TRBD2 as D (6 bases). The germline V and J ends were trimmed by 3 bases and 0 bases, with 13 bases remaining between them. This CDR3 contains 15 residues. Per germline, CDR1 DFQATT and CDR2 SNEGSKA (reference sequence). The CDR3 protein is CSARPRGTSTDTQYF. The CDR3 DNA sequence: TGCAGTGCTAGGCCCCGCGGGACTAGCACAGATACGCAGTATTTT.

The V call is TRBV20-1, the J call TRBJ1-6; 9 positions agree with TRBD1. The V segment lost 3 bases and the J segment 9 bases; nucleotides outside the gene matches: 6. This CDR3 is 14 amino acids long. Looked up from germline, CDR1 is DFQATT and CDR2 is SNEGSKA (reference sequence). The CDR3 protein is CSAREDRGGSPLHF. The CDR3 DNA follows: TGCAGTGCTAGGGAGGACAGGGGAGGTTCACCCCTCCACTTT.

The genes are TRBV10-3 and TRBJ2-1, with TRBD2 matching over 13 bases. The CDR3 extends over 17 amino acids. Losses at the gene ends were 3 bases for V and 8 bases for J; bases not matched to a gene: 10. Germline V lookup: CDR1 ENHRY, CDR2 SYGVKD. The CDR3 coding sequence is TGTGCCATCAGTGATTCCAAACTAGCGGGAGGGTTGGATGAGCAGTTCTTC. Translated, it gives CAISDSKLAGGLDEQFF.

In DNA form, the CDR3 reads TGTGCCAGCAGCTCCCCGGACAGGGCGCAGGAAGACATTCAGTACTTC. It translates to CASSSPDRAQEDIQYF. This rearrangement joins TRBV7-9 to TRBJ2-4; 8 positions agree with TRBD1. The germline gives CDR1 SEHNR, CDR2 FQNEAQ (reference sequence). This CDR3 spans 16 amino acids. The V and J ends lost 4 bases and 8 bases, in that order; junction bases with no gene match: 13. Complete variable domain (other parts from reference TRBV7-9 and TRBJ2-4): DTGVSQNPRHKITKRGQNVTFRCDPISEHNRLYWYRQTLGQGPEFLTYFQNEAQLEKSRLLSDRFSAERPKGSFSTLEIQRTEQGDSAMYLCASSSPDRAQEDIQYFGAGTRLSVL.

In nucleotides, the CDR3 is TGCAGCGGAAACCCGGGACAGGGTTTAGAGACCCAGTACTTC. This translates into CSGNPGQGLETQYF. The chain combines TRBV29-1 with TRBJ2-5; 9 positions agree with TRBD1. V trimming: 7 bases; J trimming: 4 bases; junction bases outside the gene matches: 10. The germline V gene encodes CDR1 SQVTM and CDR2 ANQGSEA. The CDR3 runs to 14 residues. The complete variable domain, with remaining parts taken from reference TRBV29-1 and TRBJ2-5, reads SAVISQKPSRDICQRGTSLTIQCQVDSQVTMMFWYRQQPGQSLTLIATANQGSEATYESGFVIDKFPISRPNLTFSTLTVSNMSPEDSSIYLCSGNPGQGLETQYFGPGTRLLVL.

J is TRBJ2-7 and V is TRBV20-1; D uncertain. Germline CDR1 is DFQATT and CDR2 is SNEGSKA (reference sequence). V was clipped by 2 bases and J by 6 bases, with 17 bases between them. This CDR3 region has 14 residues. CDR3 DNA sequence: TGCAGTGCTAGACCGGGCCTCATAAGTGGCGAGCAGTACTTC. Amino acid sequence: CSARPGLISGEQYF.

This clonotype was recorded at least ten times. The chain carries TRBV7-2 and TRBJ1-4; D remains ambiguous. The germline CDR1 and CDR2 sequences are SGHTA and FQGNSA. V was shortened by 2 bases and J by 3 bases, with 10 bases between the two germline ends. The CDR3 contains 15 residues. The CDR3 DNA follows: TGTGCCAGCAGCTTAAGCCGCGGGGCTAATGAAAAACTGTTTTTT. Translation: CASSLSRGANEKLFF.

The chain has TRBV29-1 and TRBJ2-1; no reliable D call. Germline V gives CDR1 SQVTM, CDR2 ANQGSEA. V gave up 4 bases and J gave up 8 bases, with 6 bases separating them. This CDR3 contains 10 residues. The CDR3 is CSVGNDEQFF. CDR3 nucleotides: TGCAGCGTTGGAAACGATGAGCAGTTCTTC.

The chain combines TRBV28 with TRBJ2-1; D might be TRBD1 or TRBD2, each matching 7 bases. Looked up from germline, CDR1 is MDHEN and CDR2 is SYDVKM. This CDR3 spans 15 amino acids. Deletions cut 6 bases from V and 8 bases from J, with 20 bases between. The DNA of the CDR3 is TGTGCCAGCAGCCCAGGGGGGGAACTACGTCATGAGCAGTTCTTC. This encodes CASSPGGELRHEQFF.

A few counts support this clonotype. The V gene is TRBV7-9, the J gene TRBJ2-4; 12 bases align to TRBD2. The J call may be mistaken, given a closer DNA end match to TRBJ2-7. The CDR3 covers 15 residues. The germline CDR1 and CDR2 sequences are SEHNR and FQNEAQ (reference sequence). The CDR3 DNA sequence: TGTGCCAGCAGCTTCGGACTAGCGGGAACCGACGAGCAGTACTTC. This codes for CASSFGLAGTDEQYF.

This clonotype was detected once. This chain joins TRBV10-3 and TRBJ2-1; TRBD2 aligns across 13 bases. The trim removed 1 base at V and 7 bases at J, leaving 7 bases unmatched. The CDR3 consists of 17 residues. Germline-derived CDR1 and CDR2 are ENHRY and SYGVKD. The CDR3 reads CAISEFGLAGVLNEQFF. CDR3 in DNA: TGTGCCATCAGTGAGTTCGGACTAGCGGGAGTTTTAAATGAGCAGTTCTTC.